This T cell receptor beta chain was sequenced for a study of cytomegalovirus exposure and HLA in healthy donors. Assay used: immunoSEQ multiplex PCR; TCRdb lists only in-frame clones, some missing. Of 200,000 or so clones listed, 83% were seen once; the top ten hold 4.5% to 6%. The donors were in the roughly 130-subject validation cohort, distinct from the roughly 700-subject first cohort. With 4 bases clipped from V and 5 bases from J, the junction kept 20 bases outside the gene matches. The CDR3 loop spans 19 amino acids. Per germline, CDR1 SGHDN and CDR2 FVKESK. Sequenced: PBMCs. The TCR comes from a young woman in good health and CMV-seronegative. The rearrangement links TRBV14 to TRBJ1-2; 9 nucleotides agree with TRBD1. The CDR3 DNA follows: TGTGCCAGCAGCCCAACCCTGGGGGACAGGGACCGTAAAAGATATGGCTACACCTTC. Its translation: CASSPTLGDRDRKRYGYTF.